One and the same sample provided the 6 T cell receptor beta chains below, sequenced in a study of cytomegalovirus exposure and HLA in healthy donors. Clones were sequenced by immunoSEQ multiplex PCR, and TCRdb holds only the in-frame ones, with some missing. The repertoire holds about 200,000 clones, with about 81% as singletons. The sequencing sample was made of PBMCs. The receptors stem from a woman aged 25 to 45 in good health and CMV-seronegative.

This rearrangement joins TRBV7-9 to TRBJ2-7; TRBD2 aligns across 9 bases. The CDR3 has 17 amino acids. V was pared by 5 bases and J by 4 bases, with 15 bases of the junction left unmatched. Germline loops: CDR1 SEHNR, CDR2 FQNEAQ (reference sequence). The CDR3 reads CASSDRVYGGGAYEQYF. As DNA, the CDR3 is TGTGCCAGCAGCGATAGAGTTTACGGCGGGGGGGCGTACGAGCAGTACTTC. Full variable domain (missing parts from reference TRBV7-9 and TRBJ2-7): DTGVSQNPRHKITKRGQNVTFRCDPISEHNRLYWYRQTLGQGPEFLTYFQNEAQLEKSRLLSDRFSAERPKGSFSTLEIQRTEQGDSAMYLCASSDRVYGGGAYEQYFGPGTRLTVT.

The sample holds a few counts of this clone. In nucleotides, the CDR3 is TGTGCCAGCAGCTTGGGACAGGTTAATCGGGCACCGCAGTATTTT. Its protein product is CASSLGQVNRAPQYF. This chain links TRBV7-3 with TRBJ2-3; TRBD1 aligns across 8 bases. There are 15 residues in the CDR3. Germline CDR1 and CDR2: SGHTA and FQGTGA. The J segment lost 10 bases and the V segment lost 3 bases, leaving 12 bases of the junction unmatched. Complete variable domain (other parts from reference TRBV7-3 and TRBJ2-3): GAGVSQTPSNKVTEKGKYVELRCDPISGHTALYWYRQSLGQGPEFLIYFQGTGAADDSGLPNDRFFAVRPEGSVSTLKIQRTERGDSAVYLCASSLGQVNRAPQYFGPGTRLTVL.

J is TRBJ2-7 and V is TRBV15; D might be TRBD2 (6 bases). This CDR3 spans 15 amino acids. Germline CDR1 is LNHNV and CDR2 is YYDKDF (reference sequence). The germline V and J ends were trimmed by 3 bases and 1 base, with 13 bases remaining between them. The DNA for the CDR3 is TGTGCCACCAGCAGGGATCGGGCGGGGTCCTACGAGCAGTACTTC. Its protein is CATSRDRAGSYEQYF.

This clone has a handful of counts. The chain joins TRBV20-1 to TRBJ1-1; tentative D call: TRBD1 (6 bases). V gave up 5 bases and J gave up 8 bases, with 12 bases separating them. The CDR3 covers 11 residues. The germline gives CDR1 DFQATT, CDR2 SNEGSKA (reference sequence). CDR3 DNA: TGCAGTGCTTCCCAGGGGAAAGAAGCTTTCTTT. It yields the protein CSASQGKEAFF.

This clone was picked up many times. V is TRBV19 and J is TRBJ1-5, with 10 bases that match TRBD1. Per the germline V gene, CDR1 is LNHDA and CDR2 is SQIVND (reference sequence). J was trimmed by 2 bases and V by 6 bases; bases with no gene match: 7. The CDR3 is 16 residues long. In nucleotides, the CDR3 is TGTGCCAGTAGGGGACAGGGGTTAGTCGGCAATCAGCCCCAGCATTTT. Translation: CASRGQGLVGNQPQHF.

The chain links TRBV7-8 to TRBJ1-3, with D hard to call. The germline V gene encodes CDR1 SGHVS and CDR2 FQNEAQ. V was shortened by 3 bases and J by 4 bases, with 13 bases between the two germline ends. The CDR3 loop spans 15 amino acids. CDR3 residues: CASSLVVAFGNTIYF. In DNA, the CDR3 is TGTGCCAGCAGCTTGGTGGTGGCATTCGGAAACACCATATATTTT.